Presented here are 10 T cell receptor beta chains from one specimen sequenced in a study of blood T cells in healthy people across ages. With a J-beta primer mix and a sample-barcoded 5' primer, a second PCR ran about 7 to 12 cycles. TCRdb ran MiXCR on the 5' RACE reads and lists one entry per CDR3 protein. This table has roughly 1,800,000 distinct CDR3 sequences, around half appearing once. The sample comprised blood. All receptors derive from a woman in her thirties or forties in good health.

This clonotype occurred a few times. V is TRBV9 and J is TRBJ1-4, with TRBD1 identical over 7 bases. From germline, CDR1 is SGDLS and CDR2 YYNGEE. Trimming at V came to 3 bases and at J to 8 bases, leaving 10 bases not matched to a gene. The CDR3 has 15 amino acids. The CDR3 is CASSEEDRPGEKLFF. The CDR3 region has the DNA TGTGCCAGCAGCGAAGAGGACAGGCCAGGGGAAAAACTGTTTTTT.

This clonotype occurred a few times. The gene calls are TRBV2 and TRBJ2-1; D gene uncertain. The CDR3 spans 12 residues. Germline-derived CDR1 and CDR2 are SNHLY and FYNNEI. V lost 6 bases and J lost 10, with 13 bases in between. The CDR3 sequence: CASSRVSGEQFF. The CDR3 nucleotides are TGTGCCAGCAGCCGGGTCTCCGGAGAGCAGTTCTTC.

This clonotype was recorded a few times. The V call is TRBV7-2, the J call TRBJ2-7; no reliable D call. The CDR3 totals 14 residues. The V gene lost 4 bases and the J gene lost 0 bases, with 10 bases spanning the gap. Germline V gene data show CDR1 as SGHTA and CDR2 as FQGNSA. This CDR3 reads CASSSSWGSYEQYF. CDR3 in DNA: TGTGCCAGCAGCTCCTCTTGGGGCTCCTACGAGCAGTACTTC.

The genes are TRBV9 and TRBJ2-4; no clear D gene. The end of the DNA aligns better with TRBJ2-7, so the J call may be wrong. The CDR3 totals 14 residues. CDR1 SGDLS and CDR2 YYNGEE come from the germline V gene. The CDR3 nucleotides read TGTGCCAGCAGCGTAGATGGAAACTCCTACGAGCAGTACTTC. Its translation: CASSVDGNSYEQYF.

This clonotype was recorded many times. The V and J genes are TRBV6-4 and TRBJ2-2; no firm D call. CDR1 is MRHNA and CDR2 is SNTAGT in the germline V gene. CDR3 length equals 13 residues. V was shortened by 0 bases and J by 3 bases, with 2 bases between the two germline ends. The CDR3 DNA sequence: TGTGCCAGCAGTGACTCAGACACCGGGGAGCTGTTTTTT. This sequence encodes CASSDSDTGELFF.

V gene TRBV6-1 combines with J gene TRBJ1-5; D call uncertain. The CDR3 length is 12 residues. CDR1 is MNHNS, CDR2 SASEGT, per germline. V shed 10 bases and J shed 4 bases, with 11 bases lying between them. The CDR3 nucleotides are TGTGCCACCGGACTACCGAATCAGCCCCAGCATTTT. Its translation is CATGLPNQPQHF.

This clonotype was seen a few times. V and J are TRBV29-1 and TRBJ2-7, with D possibly being TRBD2 (5 bases). The CDR3 runs to 12 residues. Germline CDR1 and CDR2: SQVTM and ANQGSEA. The ends were cut back, 4 bases at V and 4 bases at J, with 11 bases in the middle. The CDR3 DNA reads as TGCAGCGTTGGCGACACTAGATACGAGCAGTACTTC. Translating it yields CSVGDTRYEQYF.

Comment on this clonotype: The junction differs from germline at one of its ends, possibly a read error. This chain joins TRBV10-3 and TRBJ1-2; 8 positions match TRBD1. In germline, CDR1 is ENHRY, CDR2 SYGVKD. The CDR3 runs 14 residues. CDR3 loop: CAVSEGQANYGYTF. The CDR3 coding sequence is TGTGCCGTCAGTGAGGGACAGGCTAACTATGGCTACACCTTC.

The rearrangement joins TRBV20-1 to TRBJ2-7; no clear D gene. Trimming removed 6 bases from V and 3 bases from J, with 9 bases in between. This CDR3 region has 11 residues. CDR1 is DFQATT and CDR2 is SNEGSKA in the germline V gene (reference sequence). CDR3 amino acids: CSAAVNYEQYF. In DNA, the CDR3 is TGCAGTGCAGCAGTCAACTACGAGCAGTACTTC.

The V gene is TRBV6-5, the J gene TRBJ1-5; D is possibly TRBD1 (6 bases). Per the germline V gene, CDR1 is MNHEY and CDR2 is SVGAGI. Trimming stripped 2 bases from V and 0 bases from J, with 17 bases between. The CDR3 has 18 residues. The CDR3 nucleotides read TGTGCCAGCAGTTACGTTAGTCCAGGGGACCATAGCAATCAGCCCCAGCATTTT. Protein sequence: CASSYVSPGDHSNQPQHF.